Detailed here is one T cell receptor beta chain. This entry is derived from a study of shared T cell receptors in the human thymus. Trimming cost V 8 bases and J 0 bases, with 14 bases left between them. Germline V gene sequence: CDR1 MNHEY, CDR2 SVGAGI. CDR3 length: 15 residues. Produced via immunoSEQ multiplex PCR; TCRdb's table is partial and in-frame only. The data contain about 500,000 clones, around 82% of them singletons. These same records also appear under a second study, on human thymus T cells. That study reports: Thymic and blood repertoires seemed to favor certain V and J genes.

J is TRBJ1-5 and V is TRBV6-5; D may be TRBD1 (6 bases). The receptor was derived from a boy in the first two years of life with a congenital heart defect. Sequencing used thymocytes. The chain's CDR3 is CASRKDRDSNQPQHF. For the CDR3, the DNA is TGTGCCAGCCGAAAGGACAGAGATAGCAATCAGCCCCAGCATTTT.